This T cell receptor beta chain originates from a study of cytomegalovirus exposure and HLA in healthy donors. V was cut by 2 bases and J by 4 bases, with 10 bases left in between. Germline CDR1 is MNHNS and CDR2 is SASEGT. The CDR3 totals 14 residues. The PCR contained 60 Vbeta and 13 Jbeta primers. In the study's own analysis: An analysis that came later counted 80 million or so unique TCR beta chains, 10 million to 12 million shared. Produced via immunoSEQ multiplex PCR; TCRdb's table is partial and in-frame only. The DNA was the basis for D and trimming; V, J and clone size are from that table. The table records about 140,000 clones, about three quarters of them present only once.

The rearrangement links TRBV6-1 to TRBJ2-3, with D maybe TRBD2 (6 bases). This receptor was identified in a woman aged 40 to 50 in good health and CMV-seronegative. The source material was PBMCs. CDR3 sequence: CASSEPRRADTQYF. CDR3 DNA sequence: TGTGCCAGCAGTGAACCAAGGAGGGCAGATACGCAGTATTTT.